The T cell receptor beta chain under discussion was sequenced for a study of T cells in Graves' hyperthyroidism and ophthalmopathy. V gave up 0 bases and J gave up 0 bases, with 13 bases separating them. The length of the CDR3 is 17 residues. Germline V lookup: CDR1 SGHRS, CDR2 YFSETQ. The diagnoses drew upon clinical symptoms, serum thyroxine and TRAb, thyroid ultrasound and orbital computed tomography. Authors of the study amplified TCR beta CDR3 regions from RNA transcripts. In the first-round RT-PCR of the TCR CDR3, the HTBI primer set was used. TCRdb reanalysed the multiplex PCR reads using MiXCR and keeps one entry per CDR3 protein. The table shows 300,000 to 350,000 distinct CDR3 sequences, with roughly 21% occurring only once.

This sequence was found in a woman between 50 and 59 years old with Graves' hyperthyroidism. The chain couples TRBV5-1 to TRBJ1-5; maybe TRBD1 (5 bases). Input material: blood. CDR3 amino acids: CASSLVTSGTSNQPQHF. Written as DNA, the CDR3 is TGCGCCAGCAGCTTGGTTACATCTGGGACTAGCAATCAGCCCCAGCATTTT.